A selection of T cell receptor beta chains follows, all from one sample in a study of CD8 T cells in ankylosing spondylitis. TCRdb re-called the 5' RACE reads through MiXCR, storing one row per CDR3 protein. The sample shows hundreds of thousands of distinct CDR3 sequences, roughly 24% of them seen only once. The sample taken for sequencing was blood, either unsorted or a sorted T cell fraction (not recorded which). These receptors all come from a male donor with ankylosing spondylitis or in good health (not recorded which). Each CDR3 is given with its conserved first and last residue. The D gene is left open where the match is weak. Some rows mark clone size as missing; the rest say once, few, many or name a class of expanded clone.

NA | TRBJ1-2 | NA | TRBV29-1 | CSVPGTYGYTF | TGCAGCGTGCCCGGGACCTATGGCTACACCTTC
TRBD1 | TRBJ1-4 | many | TRBV18 | CASTETGTGNEKLFF | TGTGCCAGCACTGAGACCGGGACAGGGAATGAAAAACTGTTTTTT
NA | TRBJ1-2 | NA | TRBV6-5 | CASSYSLQVNYGYTF | TGTGCCAGCAGTTACTCGTTACAAGTGAACTATGGCTACACCTTC
NA | TRBJ2-1 | many | TRBV5-6 | CASSLTAAGRLNEQFF | TGTGCCAGCAGCCTCACTGCCGCCGGGAGACTCAATGAGCAGTTCTTC
TRBD1 | TRBJ1-6 | NA | TRBV20-1 | CSARVQQGAPLHF | TGCAGTGCTAGAGTGCAACAGGGGGCCCCCCTCCACTTT
TRBD2 | TRBJ2-1 | NA | TRBV18 | CASSPVTSGRANEQFF | TGTGCCAGCTCACCAGTCACTAGCGGGAGGGCCAATGAGCAGTTCTTC
TRBD1 | TRBJ1-6 | few | TRBV20-1 | CSAKGQGTSPLHF | TGCAGTGCTAAAGGACAGGGAACTTCACCCCTCCACTTT
NA | TRBJ2-6 | NA | TRBV10-2 | CASSDRAAGANVLTF | TGCGCCAGCAGTGATAGAGCGGCTGGGGCCAACGTCCTGACTTTC
NA | TRBJ2-2 | few | TRBV2 | CASSSQGTGELFF | TGTGCCAGCAGTTCTCAGGGCACCGGGGAGCTGTTTTTT
TRBD2 | TRBJ2-3 | many | TRBV29-1 | CSVRGVETDTQYF | TGCAGCGTCCGGGGGGTAGAAACAGATACGCAGTATTTT
TRBD1 | TRBJ2-3 | NA | TRBV6-1 | CASSRQGRHTDTQYF | TGTGCCAGCAGCCGACAGGGGCGGCACACAGATACGCAGTATTTT
NA | TRBJ2-5 | NA | TRBV29-1 | CSVSSTGIETQYF | TGCAGCGTTTCGTCCACAGGGATAGAGACCCAGTACTTC
NA | TRBJ2-2 | many | TRBV20-1 | CSAPRTGELFF | TGCAGTGCACCTAGAACCGGGGAGCTGTTTTTT
TRBD2 | TRBJ2-5 | many | TRBV6-1 | CASRGGGIGQETQYF | TGTGCCAGCCGGGGGGGTGGGATTGGTCAAGAGACCCAGTACTTC
NA | TRBJ2-1 | few | TRBV20-1 | CHRAPFYNEQFF | TGCCACCGGGCCCCTTTTTACAATGAGCAGTTCTTC
NA | TRBJ2-7 | NA | TRBV29-1 | CSVADDGRSYEQYF | TGCAGCGTCGCGGACGATGGAAGGTCCTACGAGCAGTACTTC
NA | TRBJ2-5 | many | TRBV12-3/TRBV12-4 | CASRIKETQYF | TGTGCCAGCAGAATTAAAGAGACCCAGTACTTC
TRBD2 | TRBJ2-7 | many | TRBV6-1 | CASRSSGIFYEQYF | TGTGCCAGCAGGTCTAGCGGGATCTTCTACGAGCAGTACTTC
NA | TRBJ2-1 | NA | TRBV7-9 | CASSLVVYEQFF | TGTGCCAGCAGCTTAGTGGTCTATGAGCAGTTCTTC
TRBD1 | TRBJ1-2 | many | TRBV3-1 | CASSQGPRKGQTNYGYTF | TGTGCCAGCAGCCAAGGGCCAAGAAAGGGACAGACTAACTATGGCTACACCTTC
TRBD2 | TRBJ2-2 | NA | TRBV20-1 | CSASTGGVDGELFF | TGCAGTGCTAGTACGGGGGGAGTCGACGGGGAGCTGTTTTTT
NA | TRBJ1-4 | NA | TRBV5-6 | CASSGDSLKEKLFF | TGTGCCAGCAGCGGAGACAGCCTGAAAGAAAAACTGTTTTTT
NA | TRBJ1-5 | many | TRBV3-1 | CASSQGSNQPQHF | TGTGCCAGCAGCCAAGGGTCGAATCAGCCCCAGCATTTT
NA | TRBJ1-2 | few | TRBV7-2 | CASSRKGGNGVGYTF | TGTGCCAGCAGCCGTAAGGGGGGCAACGGGGTCGGCTACACCTTC
NA | TRBJ2-2 | NA | TRBV12-3/TRBV12-4 | CASSLSGMGGKVGELFF | TGTGCCAGCAGTTTAAGCGGAATGGGTGGGAAGGTCGGGGAGCTGTTTTTT
NA | TRBJ1-3 | NA | TRBV6-1 | CASSPGRSSSGNTIYF | TGTGCCAGCAGCCCCGGACGCTCCTCCTCTGGAAACACCATATATTTT
TRBD2 | TRBJ2-7 | many | TRBV4-2 | CASSQEEPGLAGHEQYF | TGTGCCAGCAGCCAAGAGGAACCGGGACTAGCGGGGCACGAGCAGTACTTC
TRBD2 | TRBJ2-7 | many | TRBV5-1 | CASTLGLAAYEQYF | TGCGCCAGCACGTTGGGACTAGCGGCCTACGAGCAGTACTTC
NA | TRBJ1-4 | NA | TRBV20-1 | CSARTETGRNEGKLFF | TGCAGTGCTAGGACCGAGACAGGACGTAATGAGGGAAAACTGTTTTTT
NA | TRBJ2-7 | once | TRBV10-1 | CASSEAKKPYEQYF | TGCGCCAGCAGTGAGGCAAAGAAGCCCTACGAGCAGTACTTC
NA | TRBJ2-5 | NA | TRBV7-2 | CAGRRAGGAQETQYF | TGTGCCGGCAGAAGGGCAGGGGGGGCCCAAGAGACCCAGTACTTC
NA | TRBJ2-5 | many | TRBV20-1 | CSARDHGVETQYF | TGCAGTGCTAGAGATCATGGAGTCGAGACCCAGTACTTC
NA | TRBJ1-5 | NA | TRBV7-9 | CASRQGPGQPQHF | TGTGCCAGCAGACAGGGACCCGGTCAGCCCCAGCATTTT
TRBD2 | TRBJ2-3 | many | TRBV11-1 | CASSRISGGRLFTDTQYF | TGTGCCAGCAGCCGAATATCTGGCGGGAGGCTCTTCACAGATACGCAGTATTTT
NA | TRBJ2-7 | NA | TRBV20-1 | CSATREVGYEQYF | TGCAGTGCGACCAGGGAGGTGGGGTACGAGCAGTACTTC
TRBD2 | TRBJ2-2 | NA | TRBV6-1 | CASSEVGRDTGELFF | TGTGCCAGCAGTGAAGTCGGGAGGGACACCGGGGAGCTGTTTTTT
TRBD2 | TRBJ2-1 | NA | TRBV5-1 | CASSLSGGGGYEQFF | TGCGCCAGCAGCTTGTCGGGAGGCGGGGGATATGAGCAGTTCTTC
TRBD2 | TRBJ2-3 | many | TRBV20-1 | CSASGTSGSTDTQYF | TGCAGTGCGAGTGGGACTAGCGGGAGCACAGATACGCAGTATTTT
NA | TRBJ1-4 | many | TRBV20-1 | CSARATENNEKLFF | TGCAGTGCTAGAGCGACAGAAAATAATGAAAAACTGTTTTTT
TRBD2 | TRBJ2-7 | few | TRBV6-1 | CASSPPPSGGPQYF | TGTGCCAGCAGTCCCCCGCCTAGCGGAGGACCGCAGTACTTC
TRBD2 | TRBJ2-7 | NA | TRBV7-2 | CASSLSWREAIYEQYF | TGTGCCAGCAGCTTATCGTGGCGGGAGGCCATCTACGAGCAGTACTTC
TRBD1 | TRBJ2-2 | NA | TRBV20-1 | CSARARQGSGELFF | TGCAGTGCTAGGGCGAGACAGGGGTCCGGGGAGCTGTTTTTT